Each of the 23 T cell receptor beta chains below was sequenced from the same sample in a study of CD8+CD57+ T cells in acquired aplastic anemia. Genomic DNA, serving as template, underwent TCR beta VDJ and CDR3 profiling. One entry per CDR3 protein results from TCRdb running MiXCR on the reads. This table has fewer than 250,000 distinct CDR3 sequences, roughly half appearing once. By flow cytometry, patients selected for sequencing had shown an expansion of CD8+CD57+ cells. Source material: sorted CD4+, CD8+, or CD8+CD57+ T cells (not recorded which) from PBMCs. The source is a human donor with aplastic anemia.

This rearrangement joins TRBV7-9 to TRBJ2-2, with unresolved D. This CDR3 is 17 amino acids long. Germline V gene data show CDR1 as SEHNR and CDR2 as FQNEAQ (reference sequence). Trimming took 3 bases from V and 5 from J, leaving 19 bases between them. CDR3 DNA sequence: TGTGCCAGCAGCTTTATAACCCCTAACGATAGAACCGGGGAGCTGTTTTTT. Its protein product is CASSFITPNDRTGELFF.

The V call is TRBV9, the J call TRBJ2-2, with a possible D match to TRBD1 (6 bases). Germline V lookup: CDR1 SGDLS, CDR2 YYNGEE. The CDR3 length is 15 residues. V lost 3 bases and J 2 bases, leaving 11 bases between the germline ends. CDR3 sequence: CASSEGQHNTGELFF. CDR3 coding DNA: TGTGCCAGCAGCGAAGGACAGCACAACACCGGGGAGCTGTTTTTT.

This clonotype was recorded only once. The chain recombines TRBV28 with TRBJ2-7, with 10 bases that match TRBD1. After removal of 5 bases from V and 6 bases from J, the junction contained 10 bases not matched to a gene. Per the germline V gene, CDR1 is MDHEN and CDR2 is SYDVKM. There are 15 residues in the CDR3. CDR3 nucleotides: TGTGCCAGCAGTCGGGTCGGGACAGGGGAGCGCGAGCAGTACTTC. Translated, it gives CASSRVGTGEREQYF.

Ten or more counts support this clonotype. This chain connects TRBV19 to TRBJ2-2, with 10 bases identical to TRBD1. After removal of 1 base from V and 6 bases from J, the junction contained 5 bases not matched to a gene. The length of the CDR3 is 16 residues. Germline V lookup: CDR1 LNHDA, CDR2 SQIVND (reference sequence). CDR3 protein: CASSIGTGGYAGELFF. The CDR3 DNA sequence: TGTGCCAGTAGTATAGGGACAGGGGGTTACGCCGGGGAGCTGTTTTTT.

This chain links TRBV20-1 with TRBJ1-2; D remains unclear. This CDR3 has 14 residues. V was trimmed by 5 bases and J by 7 bases, leaving 20 bases between them. Germline V gene sequence: CDR1 DFQATT, CDR2 SNEGSKA (reference sequence). The CDR3 region is CSASERLDRPGYTF. The CDR3 DNA follows: TGCAGTGCTTCTGAGCGGTTGGACCGCCCTGGCTACACCTTC.

This clonotype was seen repeatedly, ten times or more. J is TRBJ2-7 and V is TRBV20-1; D ambiguous. The germline gives CDR1 DFQATT, CDR2 SNEGSKA (reference sequence). This CDR3 has 11 residues. V was shortened by 4 bases and J by 6 bases, with 10 bases between the two germline ends. The CDR3 reads CSAILNSEQYF. Here the CDR3 DNA reads TGCAGTGCTATTCTAAACAGCGAGCAGTACTTC.

The chain has TRBV15 and TRBJ1-5, with a weak D call TRBD1 (5 bases). The germline gives CDR1 LNHNV, CDR2 YYDKDF (reference sequence). Trimming pared 3 bases from V and 3 bases from J, leaving 15 bases between. The CDR3 length is 16 residues. Here the CDR3 DNA reads TGTGCCACCAGCAGTTTGGGGGGGGAGAACAATCAGCCCCAGCATTTT. Its translation is CATSSLGGENNQPQHF.

The V gene is TRBV20-1, the J gene TRBJ1-6, with 9 positions matching TRBD1. The CDR3 sequence is 16 residues long. CDR1 is DFQATT, CDR2 SNEGSKA, per germline (reference sequence). V shed 0 bases, J shed 6 bases, and the junction held 6 bases outside the gene matches. CDR3 DNA sequence: TGCAGTGCTAGAGATCATGGGACAGGGCCTAATTCACCCCTCCACTTT. Encoded protein: CSARDHGTGPNSPLHF.

This clonotype came up once. V usage is TRBV10-3 and J usage is TRBJ2-1; the D is unclear. V shed 10 bases and J shed 0 bases, with 16 bases lying between them. The length of the CDR3 is 15 residues. Germline assignment: CDR1 ENHRY and CDR2 SYGVKD. The CDR3 loop is CATTSSESSYNEQFF. Here the CDR3 DNA reads TGTGCCACCACGTCCTCAGAGAGCTCCTACAATGAGCAGTTCTTC.

The chain recombines TRBV20-1 with TRBJ2-7; 16 positions agree with TRBD2. CDR1 is DFQATT, CDR2 SNEGSKA, per germline (reference sequence). The CDR3 runs 16 residues. Trimming cost V 3 bases and J 4 bases; bases outside gene matches: 6. The CDR3 sequence: CSASGTSGRERYEQYF. The CDR3 DNA follows: TGCAGTGCTAGCGGGACTAGCGGGAGGGAGAGGTACGAGCAGTACTTC.

The chain employs TRBV20-1 and TRBJ2-1; 7 positions agree with TRBD2. The CDR3 is made up of 17 amino acids. Trimming removed 3 bases from V and 5 bases from J; junction bases left unmatched: 16. Germline V gives CDR1 DFQATT, CDR2 SNEGSKA (reference sequence). The CDR3 region has the DNA TGCAGTGCTAGTTGGGCGGGGAGGGAAAGACAAGACAATGAGCAGTTCTTC. It specifies CSASWAGRERQDNEQFF.

In its sample, this clonotype was seen many times. This sequence joins TRBV12-3 or TRBV12-4 and TRBJ1-2, with TRBD1 as a possible D gene (6 bases). The CDR3 has 15 residues. V lost 5 bases and J 6 bases, leaving 19 bases between the germline ends. Here the CDR3 reads CASSPDLTGLDGYTF. CDR3 in DNA: TGTGCCAGCAGTCCCGATTTGACAGGTTTGGATGGCTACACCTTC.

V usage is TRBV14 and J usage is TRBJ2-3; a weak D match, TRBD1 (7 bases). V shed 2 bases and J shed 6 bases, with 12 bases lying between them. The CDR3 sequence is 14 residues long. Germline CDR1 and CDR2: SGHDN and FVKESK. CDR3 DNA sequence: TGTGCCAGCAGCCAATGCAGGGGGGAGGATACGCAGTATTTT. Translating gives CASSQCRGEDTQYF.

This clonotype was observed at least ten times. V gene TRBV27 combines with J gene TRBJ2-7; tentatively, D is TRBD1 (6 bases). From germline, CDR1 is MNHEY and CDR2 SMNVEV (reference sequence). V lost 5 bases to trimming and J lost 6 bases, with 17 bases between them. The CDR3 spans 14 residues. CDR3 sequence reads: CASSETGPFFEQYF. The DNA for the CDR3 is TGTGCCAGCAGTGAGACAGGACCGTTCTTCGAGCAGTACTTC.

This clonotype appeared a single time. The CDR3 ends on some other residue instead of the conserved phenylalanine or tryptophan, so this is likely a read error. This chain joins TRBV7-9 and TRBJ1-1; tentative D call: TRBD1 (5 bases). V was clipped by 6 bases and J by 3 bases, with 20 bases between them. CDR1 and CDR2 (germline): SEHNR, FQNEAQ (reference sequence). This CDR3 comprises 16 residues. The CDR3 region is CASSNTGARSYTEAFL. DNA of the CDR3: TGTGCCAGCAGTAACACCGGGGCTAGGAGCTACACTGAAGCTTTCCTT.

The chain joins TRBV10-3 to TRBJ1-1; 10 nucleotides match TRBD1. The CDR3 sequence is 14 residues long. Trimming cost V 7 bases and J 3 bases; bases outside gene matches: 5. Germline CDR1 reads ENHRY; CDR2 reads SYGVKD. The CDR3 coding sequence is TGTGCCATCAAAGGACAGGGGGAGGACACTGAAGCTTTCTTT. As protein: CAIKGQGEDTEAFF.

The V and J genes are TRBV25-1 and TRBJ1-2; 9 nucleotides match TRBD1. This CDR3 spans 16 amino acids. Germline-derived CDR1 and CDR2 are MGHDK and SYGVNS. Losses at the gene ends were 8 bases for V and 4 bases for J; bases not matched to a gene: 14. CDR3 in DNA: TGTGCCAGCCTACCCGGGACAGGGTCCCCTAGCTATGGCTACACCTTC. Translating it yields CASLPGTGSPSYGYTF.

The genes are TRBV28 and TRBJ2-7; possible D gene TRBD1, 5 bases. CDR1 is MDHEN, CDR2 SYDVKM, per germline. The CDR3 spans 13 residues. The V end was cut by 5 bases, the J end by 4 bases, with 12 bases between. For the CDR3, the DNA is TGTGCCAGCAGTAGTAGACAGAATTACGAGCAGTACTTC. Encoded protein: CASSSRQNYEQYF.

In this sample, this clonotype turned up many times. V and J are TRBV2 and TRBJ1-2, with D possibly TRBD1 on 6 matching bases. The V and J ends lost 3 bases and 3 bases respectively, with 11 bases between them. This CDR3 is 14 amino acids long. CDR1 SNHLY and CDR2 FYNNEI come from the germline V gene. The CDR3 DNA follows: TGTGCCAGCAGTGACAGGGGACCTCACTATGGCTACACCTTC. Its protein is CASSDRGPHYGYTF.

The chain carries TRBV7-9 and TRBJ2-2; D gene unclear. The V gene's germline CDR1 is SEHNR and CDR2 FQNEAQ (reference sequence). CDR3 length equals 15 residues. V was shortened by 5 bases and J by 0 bases, with 10 bases between the two germline ends. In DNA, the CDR3 is TGTGCCAGCAGCGCGATAACGGCGAACACCGGGGAGCTGTTTTTT. Amino acid sequence: CASSAITANTGELFF. The full variable domain, with the rest looked up from reference TRBV7-9 and TRBJ2-2, is DTGVSQNPRHKITKRGQNVTFRCDPISEHNRLYWYRQTLGQGPEFLTYFQNEAQLEKSRLLSDRFSAERPKGSFSTLEIQRTEQGDSAMYLCASSAITANTGELFFGEGSRLTVL.

This clonotype was detected once. A much larger clone sits a single nucleotide away, making a read error possible. The chain couples TRBV13 to TRBJ2-1; 8 nucleotides line up with TRBD1. The CDR3 runs to 15 residues. The V gene's germline CDR1 is PRHDT and CDR2 FYEKMQ (reference sequence). The DNA of the CDR3 is TGTGCCAGCAGATTGACAGGGGATCCCTACAATGGGCAGTTCTTC. Its protein is CASRLTGDPYNGQFF.

This clonotype was observed at least ten times. The chain employs TRBV20-1 and TRBJ1-5; tentative D call: TRBD1 (6 bases). Germline CDR1 is DFQATT and CDR2 is SNEGSKA (reference sequence). The CDR3 loop spans 13 amino acids. V was shortened by 2 bases and J by 7 bases, with 12 bases between the two germline ends. The DNA for the CDR3 is TGCAGTGCTAGAAGACAGGACGACCAGCCCCAGCATTTT. Amino acid sequence: CSARRQDDQPQHF.

This clonotype was detected once. A much bigger clone sits one base away, suggesting this may be a read error. This chain connects TRBV7-9 to TRBJ2-1; D tentatively fits TRBD1 or TRBD2 (5 bases each). The CDR3 is 15 residues long. Per germline, CDR1 SEHNR and CDR2 FQNEAQ (reference sequence). The CDR3 region is CANSFRGAEYNEQFF. The CDR3 region has the DNA TGTGCCAACAGCTTTAGGGGAGCGGAGTACAATGAGCAGTTCTTC.